The T cell receptor (beta chain) described here comes from a study of T cell repertoires and HLA-DP antigens (dated by TCRdb to the late 2010s). Some background on the complete study: Using HeLa cells transduced to present allogeneic HLA-DP, the study set up an in vitro model of CD4+ T cell alloreactivity. Compared with self, one alloantigen differed at one amino acid in the peptide-binding groove and the other differed at some 11, modelling structurally similar versus dissimilar alloantigens. The three donors were two male and one female, with ages ranging from the 18-to-29 to the 60-to-69 age band. An average DNA input of roughly 200 ng was used for sorted CD137+CD4+ samples, compared with roughly 1,200 ng for pre-culture CD4+ samples.

Untouched CD4+ T cells were isolated from Ficoll-separated PBMC by magnetic bead negative selection, reaching an average purity of around 98%. Untouched CD4+ T cells were isolated with magnetic beads from Ficoll-separated PBMC, and a purity of 95% to 98% was reached with negligible CD8+ contamination. Peripheral blood mononuclear cells came from the buffy coats of a few healthy blood donors. CMV seronegative status was shared by all three donors. Genomic DNA was extracted with the DNeasy Blood & Tissue Kit. Genomic DNA from sorted CD137+CD4+ cells and from pre-culture CD4+ baseline samples of each subject was subjected to TCRB sequencing. The full study reports these points: Clones undetected before culture had an average cumulative frequency of 36.3% against one allele and roughly 50% against the other. The naive and memory CD4+ repertoires were not analysed as separate populations. Similar clonality (around 0.36) was observed for sorted CD137+ cells against both alloantigens, and this clonality was much higher than that observed in pre-culture samples (around 0.042). The study was limited by having only three donors, by relying on a non-physiological HeLa antigen-presenting system, and by using total CD4+ responder cells.

TCRB CDR3 regions were amplified with the immunoSEQ multiplex PCR using forward primers for 54 TRBV segments and reverse primers for 13 TRBJ segments. For pre-culture CD4+ samples, sequencing was done at deep resolution with a target of fewer than 250,000 T cell genomes. Sequencing of amplicons was performed on an Illumina HiSeq System, and 87 bp reads covering the CDR3 were generated. As for how the authors treated the data: Correction for PCR and sequencing errors was applied to reads, and CDR3 regions were defined through alignment to IMGT reference sequences. Synthetic template pools were used to estimate counts of templates and unique rearrangements. Clonality was calculated as 1 minus Pielou's evenness. Richness was estimated with the Daley-Smith estimator. Repertoire overlap was measured with Morisita's index. A clone counted as low-abundance if it appeared in cultured samples but went undetected in the pre-culture repertoire of the same donor. TCRdb provides this immuneACCESS table in a form limited to in-frame rearrangements. Some clones are lacking; in checked studies, under half of them reflect an unresolved V gene, and why the rest are absent is not known. That table furnishes V, J and clone size, whereas the DNA furnished D and trimming. For this sample the table gives around 100,000 clones, of which nearly 95% were detected only once. The ten largest clones capture about 0.3% of the sample.

Details on this clone: Its antigen specificity is not known. The sample holds no much larger clone one base away, and base qualities are not on file.

Based on the germline V gene, the CDR1 and CDR2 sequences are MDHEN and SYDVKM. V is cut back by 6 bases and J by 4 bases, with 7 bases in the junction unmatched. The CDR3 runs 15 residues from the cysteine to the phenylalanine. The entry retains the CDR3 DNA only, 45 bases that are in frame from base 1. This TCR was sampled from a young woman in good health and CMV-seronegative. The chain is made from TRBV28 and TRBJ1-5; 9 middle bases align to TRBD1. The sequenced sample consisted of CD4+ T cells from PBMCs. The sequenced DNA is TGTGCCAGCAGGGACAGGGGATTTCAAAATCAGCCCCAGCATTTT. It translates as CASRDRGFQNQPQHF. Outside the CDR3, residues come from the reference TRBV28 and TRBJ1-5 proteins, so the full variable domain is: DVKVTQSSRYLVKRTGEKVFLECVQDMDHENMFWYRQDPGLGLRLIYFSYDVKMKEKGDIPEGYSVSREKKERFSLILESASTNQTSMYLCASRDRGFQNQPQHFGDGTRLSIL.